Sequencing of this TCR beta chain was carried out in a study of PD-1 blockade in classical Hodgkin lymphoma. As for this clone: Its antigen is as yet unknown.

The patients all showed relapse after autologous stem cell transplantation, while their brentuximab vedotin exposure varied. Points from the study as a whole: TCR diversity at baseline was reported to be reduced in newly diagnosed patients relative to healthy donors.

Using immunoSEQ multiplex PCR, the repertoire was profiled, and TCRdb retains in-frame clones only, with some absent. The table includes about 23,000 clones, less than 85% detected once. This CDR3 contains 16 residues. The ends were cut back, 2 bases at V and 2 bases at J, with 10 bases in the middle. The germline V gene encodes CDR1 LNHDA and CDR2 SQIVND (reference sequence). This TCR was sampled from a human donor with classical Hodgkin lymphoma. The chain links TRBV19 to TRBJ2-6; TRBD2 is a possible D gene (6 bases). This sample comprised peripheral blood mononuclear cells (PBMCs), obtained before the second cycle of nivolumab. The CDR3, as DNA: TGTGCCAGTAGTATAAGGACGGGGGCTGGGGCCAACGTCCTGACTTTC. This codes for CASSIRTGAGANVLTF. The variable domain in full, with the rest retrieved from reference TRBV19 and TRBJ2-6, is DGGITQSPKYLFRKEGQNVTLSCEQNLNHDAMYWYRQDPGQGLRLIYYSQIVNDFQKGDIAEGYSVSREKKESFPLTVTSAQKNPTAFYLCASSIRTGAGANVLTFGAGSRLTVL.